Sequencing of this TCR beta chain was carried out in a study of shared clonotypes between healthy human individuals. Points from the study as a whole: For naive CD4 cells, approximately 4.7% of clonotypes were shared across a few donors. In contrast to clonotypes shared by all four donors, non-shared clonotypes had lower generation probabilities. A generally larger estimated richness was seen in naive subsets than in memory subsets. Rarefaction exposed incomplete sorted-subset sequencing despite large depth.

The germline V gene has CDR1 SGHTA and CDR2 FQGNSA. V was pared by 2 bases and J by 4 bases, with 6 bases of the junction left unmatched. The CDR3 sequence is 15 residues long. The repertoire was sequenced with immunoSEQ multiplex PCR; TCRdb's copy has only in-frame clones and lacks some. The sample carries some 2.3 million clones, 93% recorded once. Concerning this clone: Its target is not known.

This receptor was taken from a man between 18 and 29 years old in good health. Some clones in this sample may be carry-over from other donors' samples. Specimen: naive CD4+ T cells from PBMCs. Subset meaning: CD45RA+ positively selected. The chain has TRBV7-2 and TRBJ2-3, with TRBD1 matching 7 bases. The CDR3 sequence is CASSLTGAVADTQYF. In DNA, the CDR3 is TGTGCCAGCAGCTTAACAGGGGCGGTCGCAGATACGCAGTATTTT.